Each of the 18 T cell receptor beta chains below was sequenced from the same sample in a study of neoadjuvant nivolumab and ipilimumab in lung cancer. Sequenced by immunoSEQ multiplex PCR; TCRdb stores in-frame clones only, minus some. The sample has about 30,000 clones, more than 85% seen once. Sequenced here: peripheral blood, sampled after neoadjuvant nivolumab, alone or with ipilimumab, at or shortly before surgery. These TCRs come from an adult with non-small cell lung cancer.

The V call is TRBV7-2, the J call TRBJ1-1; D unclear. CDR1 and CDR2 from the germline V gene are SGHTA and FQGNSA. The CDR3 totals 14 residues. V lost 1 base, J lost 0 bases, and 6 bases lay in between. Here the CDR3 reads CASSLVIMNTEAFF. In DNA, the CDR3 is TGTGCCAGCAGCTTAGTTATAATGAACACTGAAGCTTTCTTT.

V gene TRBV11-1 combines with J gene TRBJ1-1, with a weak D call TRBD1 (5 bases). Germline loops: CDR1 SGHAT, CDR2 FQDESV (reference sequence). This CDR3 spans 15 amino acids. Trimming pared 5 bases from V and 0 bases from J, leaving 13 bases between. The CDR3 DNA reads as TGTGCCAGCAGCCGTGGCACGGACATGAACACTGAAGCTTTCTTT. As protein: CASSRGTDMNTEAFF.

This clone appeared a single time. The chain recombines TRBV6-1 with TRBJ1-1, with D possibly matching TRBD1 (6 bases). From germline, CDR1 is MNHNS and CDR2 SASEGT. Deletions cut 7 bases from V and 1 base from J, with 16 bases between. The CDR3 consists of 15 residues. CDR3 in DNA: TGTGCCAGCAACGGACAGCCTCCCCGGAACACTGAAGCTTTCTTT. Its translation: CASNGQPPRNTEAFF.

This chain uses TRBV11-3 with TRBJ2-3, with D uncertain. The CDR3 spans 13 residues. Trimming took off 7 bases at V and 3 bases at J, with 11 bases between the two ends. Germline V CDR1 and CDR2: SGHNT, YENEEA. CDR3 amino acids: CASKGRWTDTQYF. CDR3 coding DNA: TGTGCCAGCAAAGGCAGGTGGACAGATACGCAGTATTTT.

This chain connects TRBV5-1 to TRBJ2-2; maybe TRBD2 (5 bases). This CDR3 has 16 amino acids. CDR1 is SGHRS, CDR2 YFSETQ, per germline. V gave up 0 bases and J gave up 5 bases, with 14 bases separating them. CDR3 nucleotide sequence: TGCGCCAGCAGCTTGGGGGTCGGGCGAGGGACCGGGGAGCTGTTTTTT. This codes for CASSLGVGRGTGELFF.

The rearrangement joins TRBV6-5 to TRBJ2-1; possible D gene TRBD1, 5 bases. Germline-derived CDR1 and CDR2 are MNHEY and SVGAGI. V shed 4 bases and J shed 0 bases, with 10 bases lying between them. This CDR3 has 15 amino acids. CDR3 region: CASSLARGSYNEQFF. CDR3 nucleotide sequence: TGTGCCAGCAGTTTGGCTAGGGGCTCCTACAATGAGCAGTTCTTC.

In nucleotides, the CDR3 is TGTGCCATCAGTGGGCCCGGGGCAGATACGCAGTATTTT. Translation: CAISGPGADTQYF. The chain is built from TRBV10-3 and TRBJ2-3; a possible D gene is TRBD2 (5 bases). The CDR3 is 13 amino acids. The germline V gene encodes CDR1 ENHRY and CDR2 SYGVKD. Trimming took 4 bases from V and 4 from J, leaving 9 bases between them.

The chain recombines TRBV5-6 with TRBJ1-5, with D possibly matching TRBD1 (6 bases). Looked up from germline, CDR1 is SGHDT and CDR2 is YYEEEE. The CDR3 loop spans 14 amino acids. Trimming cost V 0 bases and J 3 bases, with 7 bases left between them. The CDR3 DNA is TGTGCCAGCAGCTTGGGGGGGCCCAATCAGCCCCAGCATTTT. It translates to CASSLGGPNQPQHF.

The chain combines TRBV5-4 with TRBJ2-1; 9 bases align to TRBD2. Germline V CDR1 and CDR2: SGHNT, YYREEE (reference sequence). The trim removed 4 bases at V and 0 bases at J, leaving 8 bases unmatched. There are 17 residues in the CDR3. DNA for the CDR3: TGTGCCAGCAGCGCTGGACTAGCGCTGCCCTCCTACAATGAGCAGTTCTTC. The encoded protein is CASSAGLALPSYNEQFF.

This chain connects TRBV18 to TRBJ1-1, with D tentatively TRBD1 (6 bases). V lost 5 bases to trimming and J lost 1 base, with 8 bases between them. Germline V gene lookup returns CDR1 KGHSH and CDR2 LQKENI. There are 13 residues in the CDR3. The CDR3: CASSSTGNTEAFF. DNA of the CDR3: TGTGCCAGCTCATCGACAGGGAACACTGAAGCTTTCTTT.

The chain is built from TRBV6-6 and TRBJ2-5; D is tentatively TRBD1 or TRBD2 (5 bases each). There are 15 residues in the CDR3. Trimming removed 0 bases from V and 6 bases from J, with 14 bases in between. The V gene's germline CDR1 is MNHNY and CDR2 SVGAGI (reference sequence). CDR3: CASSYSRGGDQTQYF. The CDR3 nucleotides are TGTGCCAGCAGTTACTCGAGGGGTGGGGATCAGACCCAGTACTTC.

This clone was recorded only once. The chain is built from TRBV9 and TRBJ1-2; a weak D match, TRBD1 (5 bases). The germline V gene has CDR1 SGDLS and CDR2 YYNGEE. The CDR3 covers 13 residues. V shed 3 bases and J shed 1 base, with 7 bases lying between them. The CDR3 nucleotides are TGTGCCAGCAGCGAGACAGTTAACTATGGCTACACCTTC. This codes for CASSETVNYGYTF.

CDR3 in DNA: TGTGCCAGCAGCCCAACTACGACTAGCCTAGGCGAGCAGTACTTC. This gives the protein CASSPTTTSLGEQYF. V is TRBV5-4 and J is TRBJ2-7; 7 bases agree with TRBD2. CDR3 length equals 15 residues. Trimming took 4 bases from V and 6 from J; bases not matched to a gene: 13. CDR1 and CDR2 (germline): SGHNT, YYREEE (reference sequence).

This chain links TRBV5-1 with TRBJ1-1, with 9 bases identical to TRBD1. The CDR3 sequence is 15 residues long. V shed 2 bases and J 7 bases; nucleotides not matched to a gene: 9. Germline V gene data show CDR1 as SGHRS and CDR2 as YFSETQ. The chain's CDR3 is CASSLLDRGQGEAFF. CDR3 DNA sequence: TGCGCCAGCAGCTTATTGGACAGGGGACAGGGTGAAGCTTTCTTT.

The chain links TRBV11-2 to TRBJ2-7; D not resolved. This CDR3 region has 13 residues. Germline lookup yields CDR1 SGHAT and CDR2 FQNNGV. Trimming shortened V by 3 bases and J by 3 bases, and 9 bases separated the two germline ends. This CDR3 is CASSFGPLYEQYF. The DNA for the CDR3 is TGTGCCAGCAGCTTCGGGCCGCTCTACGAGCAGTACTTC.

A few counts support this clone. The gene calls are TRBV5-6 and TRBJ2-5, with D uncertain. CDR1 and CDR2 (germline): SGHDT, YYEEEE. Trimming removed 1 base at V and 2 bases at J, with 6 bases between. The CDR3 has 13 amino acids. CDR3 residues: CASSLRMQETQYF. DNA of the CDR3: TGTGCCAGCAGCTTGCGGATGCAAGAGACCCAGTACTTC.

V gene TRBV29-1 combines with J gene TRBJ2-7; the D is unclear. Germline lookup yields CDR1 SQVTM and CDR2 ANQGSEA. V lost 7 bases, J lost 0 bases, and 13 bases lay in between. This CDR3 region has 13 residues. This CDR3 reads CSAAETASYEQYF. The CDR3 nucleotides are TGCAGCGCCGCTGAGACTGCCTCCTACGAGCAGTACTTC.

The rearrangement links TRBV5-1 to TRBJ2-7, with D possibly matching TRBD2 (6 bases). Deletions cut 2 bases from V and 5 bases from J, with 17 bases between. The CDR3 consists of 15 residues. CDR1 and CDR2 (germline): SGHRS, YFSETQ. CDR3 sequence (DNA): TGCGCCAGCAGCTTTTTCGGCGGGATTGGTCACGAGCAGTACTTC. As protein: CASSFFGGIGHEQYF. The full variable domain, its missing parts supplied by reference TRBV5-1 and TRBJ2-7, is KAGVTQTPRYLIKTRGQQVTLSCSPISGHRSVSWYQQTPGQGLQFLFEYFSETQRNKGNFPGRFSGRQFSNSRSEMNVSTLELGDSALYLCASSFFGGIGHEQYFGPGTRLTVT.